Listed below are T cell receptor beta chains from one sample, sequenced in a study of T cell responses to AZD1222 COVID-19 vaccine. Method: immunoSEQ multiplex PCR; TCRdb's copy keeps in-frame clones and lacks some. This table has about 110,000 clones, about 86% appearing once. The sequencing used peripheral blood, collected on day 0 of AZD1222 vaccination. Source of these receptors: an adult in good health. Each CDR3 is given with its conserved first and last residue. The order of the fields is D gene, clone size, V gene, J gene, CDR3 protein, CDR3 DNA. A D gene is named only where the DNA matches it firmly. Rows may omit the clone size; those that give it use once, few, many or a size class.

d_call: -
clone_size: -
v_call: TRBV5-4
j_call: TRBJ1-1
cdr3_aa: CASSLGSALGTEAFF
cdr3_nt: TGTGCCAGCAGCTTGGGTTCCGCCCTGGGCACTGAAGCTTTCTTT

d_call: -
clone_size: -
v_call: TRBV7-2
j_call: TRBJ1-6
cdr3_aa: CASSLQQESPLHF
cdr3_nt: TGTGCCAGCAGCCTCCAACAGGAATCACCCCTCCACTTT

d_call: TRBD1
clone_size: -
v_call: TRBV6-5
j_call: TRBJ1-1
cdr3_aa: CASNRQGHEAFF
cdr3_nt: TGTGCCAGCAATCGACAGGGGCATGAAGCTTTCTTT

d_call: -
clone_size: -
v_call: TRBV27
j_call: TRBJ2-1
cdr3_aa: CASSLGPSNEQFF
cdr3_nt: TGTGCCAGCAGCTTGGGTCCTAGCAATGAGCAGTTCTTC

d_call: -
clone_size: -
v_call: TRBV5-1
j_call: TRBJ1-3
cdr3_aa: CASSEEGAGNTIYF
cdr3_nt: TGCGCCAGCAGTGAAGAGGGGGCTGGAAACACCATATATTTT

d_call: TRBD2
clone_size: -
v_call: TRBV5-4
j_call: TRBJ2-7
cdr3_aa: CASSGGGLADTYEQYF
cdr3_nt: TGTGCCAGCAGCGGAGGTGGACTAGCGGATACCTACGAGCAGTACTTC

d_call: -
clone_size: -
v_call: TRBV30
j_call: TRBJ2-5
cdr3_aa: CAWGPSETQYF
cdr3_nt: TGTGCCTGGGGACCATCAGAGACCCAGTACTTC

d_call: -
clone_size: once
v_call: TRBV7-2
j_call: TRBJ1-5
cdr3_aa: CASSLGGAGDSNQPQHF
cdr3_nt: TGTGCCAGCAGCTTAGGCGGGGCAGGGGATAGCAATCAGCCCCAGCATTTT

d_call: -
clone_size: once
v_call: TRBV11-2
j_call: TRBJ1-1
cdr3_aa: CASSLAYRIPTEAFF
cdr3_nt: TGTGCCAGCAGCTTAGCTTATAGGATACCCACTGAAGCTTTCTTT

d_call: -
clone_size: -
v_call: TRBV18
j_call: TRBJ1-4
cdr3_aa: CASSPGIATNEKLFF
cdr3_nt: TGTGCCAGCTCACCAGGGATTGCAACTAATGAAAAACTGTTTTTT

d_call: TRBD2
clone_size: -
v_call: TRBV6-5
j_call: TRBJ2-1
cdr3_aa: CASPGVGLGYNEQFF
cdr3_nt: TGTGCCAGCCCAGGAGTAGGACTAGGGTACAATGAGCAGTTCTTC

d_call: TRBD1
clone_size: -
v_call: TRBV6-2/TRBV6-3
j_call: TRBJ2-3
cdr3_aa: CASSPTRQGTDTQYF
cdr3_nt: TGTGCCAGCAGCCCAACCCGACAGGGGACAGATACGCAGTATTTT

d_call: TRBD1
clone_size: -
v_call: TRBV6-5
j_call: TRBJ1-3
cdr3_aa: CASRRGLGNTIYF
cdr3_nt: TGTGCCAGCAGGAGGGGGCTTGGAAACACCATATATTTT

d_call: -
clone_size: -
v_call: TRBV5-1
j_call: TRBJ1-2
cdr3_aa: CASSQQSPTSAGGYGYTF
cdr3_nt: TGCGCCAGCAGCCAACAGAGTCCTACCTCGGCCGGGGGGTATGGCTACACCTTC

d_call: -
clone_size: -
v_call: TRBV18
j_call: TRBJ2-5
cdr3_aa: CASSPTGDQETQYF
cdr3_nt: TGTGCCAGCTCCCCTACGGGTGACCAAGAGACCCAGTACTTC

d_call: TRBD1
clone_size: once
v_call: TRBV7-8
j_call: TRBJ1-5
cdr3_aa: CASSLDGTGIGSNQPQHF
cdr3_nt: TGTGCCAGCAGCTTAGATGGGACAGGGATCGGTAGCAATCAGCCCCAGCATTTT

d_call: TRBD1
clone_size: once
v_call: TRBV11-3
j_call: TRBJ1-6
cdr3_aa: CASSLGQGGSNSPLHF
cdr3_nt: TGTGCCAGCAGCTTGGGACAGGGCGGATCGAATTCACCCCTCCACTTT

d_call: -
clone_size: -
v_call: TRBV18
j_call: TRBJ1-6
cdr3_aa: CASSPWPPMGDNSPLHF
cdr3_nt: TGTGCCAGCTCACCCTGGCCTCCGATGGGGGATAATTCACCCCTCCACTTT

d_call: -
clone_size: -
v_call: TRBV20-1
j_call: TRBJ2-2
cdr3_aa: CSASRLAGTGELFF
cdr3_nt: TGCAGTGCTAGTAGGCTAGCAGGCACCGGGGAGCTGTTTTTT

d_call: -
clone_size: -
v_call: TRBV27
j_call: TRBJ1-2
cdr3_aa: CASSPGGDYGYTF
cdr3_nt: TGTGCCAGCAGCCCCGGGGGGGACTATGGCTACACCTTC

d_call: -
clone_size: -
v_call: TRBV11-2
j_call: TRBJ2-7
cdr3_aa: CASSLRSAEQYF
cdr3_nt: TGTGCCAGCAGCTTACGGTCCGCCGAGCAGTACTTC

d_call: -
clone_size: -
v_call: TRBV2
j_call: TRBJ1-4
cdr3_aa: CASSEDTRKEKLFF
cdr3_nt: TGTGCCAGCAGTGAGGACACAAGGAAAGAAAAACTGTTTTTT

d_call: -
clone_size: -
v_call: TRBV7-6
j_call: TRBJ2-5
cdr3_aa: CASSLAVGPRETQYF
cdr3_nt: TGTGCCAGCAGCTTAGCGGTAGGCCCTCGGGAGACCCAGTACTTC

d_call: -
clone_size: -
v_call: TRBV6-6
j_call: TRBJ1-3
cdr3_aa: CASTNRLPGNTIYF
cdr3_nt: TGTGCCAGCACCAACCGACTACCTGGAAACACCATATATTTT

d_call: -
clone_size: -
v_call: TRBV5-1
j_call: TRBJ1-1
cdr3_aa: CASSLVLAQGKDTEAFF
cdr3_nt: TGCGCCAGCAGCTTGGTACTAGCACAGGGTAAGGACACTGAAGCTTTCTTT

d_call: -
clone_size: -
v_call: TRBV6-5
j_call: TRBJ2-3
cdr3_aa: CASSYSGGSTDTQYF
cdr3_nt: TGTGCCAGCAGTTACTCGGGGGGTTCCACAGATACGCAGTATTTT

d_call: -
clone_size: -
v_call: TRBV7-9
j_call: TRBJ2-1
cdr3_aa: CASSLIRHGQSNNEQFF
cdr3_nt: TGTGCCAGCAGCTTAATTCGTCACGGGCAGTCAAACAATGAGCAGTTCTTC

d_call: -
clone_size: -
v_call: TRBV29-1
j_call: TRBJ2-5
cdr3_aa: CSTRRQETQYF
cdr3_nt: TGCAGCACCCGACGGCAAGAGACCCAGTACTTC

d_call: -
clone_size: -
v_call: TRBV28
j_call: TRBJ2-7
cdr3_aa: CASSAAPVEQYF
cdr3_nt: TGTGCCAGCAGTGCCGCCCCAGTCGAGCAGTACTTC

d_call: -
clone_size: -
v_call: TRBV19
j_call: TRBJ1-1
cdr3_aa: CASNRGHMNTEAFF
cdr3_nt: TGTGCCAGCAATCGAGGGCATATGAACACTGAAGCTTTCTTT

d_call: TRBD2
clone_size: -
v_call: TRBV7-8
j_call: TRBJ2-5
cdr3_aa: CASSLGLPGLARETQYF
cdr3_nt: TGTGCCAGCAGCTTAGGCCTACCGGGACTAGCGAGGGAGACCCAGTACTTC

d_call: -
clone_size: -
v_call: TRBV4-1
j_call: TRBJ1-5
cdr3_aa: CASSQGRTSEGKINQPQHF
cdr3_nt: TGCGCCAGCAGCCAAGGCCGGACCTCCGAGGGCAAGATTAATCAGCCCCAGCATTTT

d_call: -
clone_size: once
v_call: TRBV24-1
j_call: TRBJ1-5
cdr3_aa: CATSERFSNQPQHF
cdr3_nt: TGTGCCACCAGTGAACGTTTCAGCAATCAGCCCCAGCATTTT

d_call: TRBD1
clone_size: few
v_call: TRBV10-3
j_call: TRBJ2-7
cdr3_aa: CAISERTGYFYEQYF
cdr3_nt: TGTGCCATCAGTGAGAGGACAGGGTATTTCTACGAGCAGTACTTC

d_call: -
clone_size: -
v_call: TRBV19
j_call: TRBJ1-2
cdr3_aa: CATTPPSVYGYTF
cdr3_nt: TGTGCCACTACACCCCCGTCTGTCTATGGCTACACCTTC

d_call: -
clone_size: -
v_call: TRBV5-4
j_call: TRBJ1-3
cdr3_aa: CASSLAGRPGGTIYF
cdr3_nt: TGTGCCAGCAGCTTAGCCGGGAGGCCTGGGGGGACCATATATTTT

d_call: -
clone_size: few
v_call: TRBV2
j_call: TRBJ2-1
cdr3_aa: CASSPLGADSYNEQFF
cdr3_nt: TGTGCCAGCAGTCCCCTGGGGGCAGACTCCTACAATGAGCAGTTCTTC

d_call: TRBD1
clone_size: -
v_call: TRBV10-1
j_call: TRBJ2-5
cdr3_aa: CASSDRDRNQETQYF
cdr3_nt: TGCGCCAGCAGTGACCGGGACAGGAATCAAGAGACCCAGTACTTC

d_call: -
clone_size: -
v_call: TRBV6-5
j_call: TRBJ1-4
cdr3_aa: CASSSNEKLFF
cdr3_nt: TGTGCCAGCAGTTCGAATGAAAAACTGTTTTTT

d_call: -
clone_size: few
v_call: TRBV5-1
j_call: TRBJ1-2
cdr3_aa: CASSLEGSGGYTF
cdr3_nt: TGCGCCAGCAGCTTGGAAGGATCTGGTGGCTACACCTTC

d_call: -
clone_size: -
v_call: TRBV28
j_call: TRBJ2-7
cdr3_aa: CASSPLGTAGTQREQYF
cdr3_nt: TGTGCCAGCAGTCCCCTCGGGACTGCGGGAACCCAACGGGAGCAGTACTTC

d_call: -
clone_size: -
v_call: TRBV2
j_call: TRBJ1-5
cdr3_aa: CASSKTQGNNQPQHF
cdr3_nt: TGTGCCAGCAGTAAGACACAGGGAAACAATCAGCCCCAGCATTTT

d_call: TRBD1
clone_size: -
v_call: TRBV6-5
j_call: TRBJ1-1
cdr3_aa: CASGGGTGTLGGAFF
cdr3_nt: TGTGCCAGCGGAGGTGGGACAGGGACGCTCGGGGGAGCTTTCTTT

d_call: -
clone_size: -
v_call: TRBV6-5
j_call: TRBJ1-1
cdr3_aa: CASSYSIGSTEAFF
cdr3_nt: TGTGCCAGCAGTTACTCGATAGGGTCGACTGAAGCTTTCTTT

d_call: -
clone_size: -
v_call: TRBV19
j_call: TRBJ2-1
cdr3_aa: CASSIQGTYNEQFF
cdr3_nt: TGTGCCAGTAGTATTCAGGGGACCTACAATGAGCAGTTCTTC

d_call: -
clone_size: once
v_call: TRBV7-8
j_call: TRBJ1-5
cdr3_aa: CASSLQGTGNQPQHF
cdr3_nt: TGTGCCAGCAGCTTACAGGGGACCGGCAATCAGCCCCAGCATTTT

d_call: TRBD1
clone_size: few
v_call: TRBV28
j_call: TRBJ1-2
cdr3_aa: CASSLRLGQGDGYTF
cdr3_nt: TGTGCCAGCAGTTTACGGCTGGGACAGGGGGATGGCTACACCTTC

d_call: -
clone_size: -
v_call: TRBV28
j_call: TRBJ1-4
cdr3_aa: CASRVGQNEKLFF
cdr3_nt: TGTGCCAGCAGGGTCGGACAGAATGAAAAACTGTTTTTT

d_call: TRBD1
clone_size: -
v_call: TRBV3-1/TRBV3-2
j_call: TRBJ2-3
cdr3_aa: CASRKSGQATDTQYF
cdr3_nt: TGTGCCAGCAGAAAGTCGGGACAGGCTACAGATACGCAGTATTTT

d_call: -
clone_size: once
v_call: TRBV4-3
j_call: TRBJ2-3
cdr3_aa: CASSQEVNPWGQGAQYF
cdr3_nt: TGCGCCAGCAGCCAAGAAGTGAACCCCTGGGGTCAAGGGGCGCAGTATTTT

d_call: TRBD2
clone_size: once
v_call: TRBV2
j_call: TRBJ2-2
cdr3_aa: CASSGGLARAGELFF
cdr3_nt: TGTGCCAGCAGTGGCGGACTAGCGAGGGCCGGGGAGCTGTTTTTT

d_call: -
clone_size: -
v_call: TRBV2
j_call: TRBJ1-3
cdr3_aa: CASSAEVGNTIYF
cdr3_nt: TGTGCCAGCAGTGCAGAAGTAGGAAACACCATATATTTT